This entry describes one T cell receptor (beta chain). CDR1 is SGHVS and CDR2 is FQNEAQ in the germline V gene. The length of the CDR3 is 14 residues. The ends lost 5 bases at V and 4 bases at J; junction bases unmatched: 1. This entry comes from a study of blood T cell repertoires in COVID-19. Study background: Both acute and convalescent COVID-19 samples were obtained from the United States, Italy and Spain. Sample material is recorded as cDNA or gDNA derived from T cells, B-cell-depleted T cells, or PBMCs.

Original processing notes: Researchers report that nucleated cell counts were estimated from reference gene primer amplification. Assay: immunoSEQ multiplex PCR; the TCRdb copy retains only in-frame clones and omits some. The V and J calls and clone size are taken from that table; D and trimming were inferred from the DNA. The table shows fewer than 150,000 clones, with 85% occurring only once. The receptor was isolated from a human donor in a cohort sampled during active COVID-19. V gene TRBV7-8 combines with J gene TRBJ2-3; 12 positions match TRBD1. Sequencing used peripheral blood. The CDR3 spells CASSRDRGPDTQYF. CDR3 nucleotide sequence: TGTGCCAGCAGCAGGGACAGGGGGCCAGATACGCAGTATTTT.